The clone carrying this TCR beta chain was found a few times. Sequencing was performed with immunoSEQ multiplex PCR; in TCRdb, only in-frame clones are kept and a portion is missing. The sample lists tens of thousands of clones, roughly 82% occurring once. The data stem from a study of control samples from healthy donors and cancer patients. The germline gives CDR1 SEHNR, CDR2 FQNEAQ (reference sequence). The CDR3 has 19 residues. Losses at the gene ends were 5 bases for V and 0 bases for J; bases not matched to a gene: 14. The V and J genes are TRBV7-9 and TRBJ2-1; 9 bases fit TRBD2. The sample consisted of blood. The receptor comes from a man in his fifties in good health. CDR3 nucleotides: TGTGCCAGCAGCGTATTAGCGGGAGCCGCGGTCAGCTCCTACAATGAGCAGTTCTTC. Protein sequence: CASSVLAGAAVSSYNEQFF.